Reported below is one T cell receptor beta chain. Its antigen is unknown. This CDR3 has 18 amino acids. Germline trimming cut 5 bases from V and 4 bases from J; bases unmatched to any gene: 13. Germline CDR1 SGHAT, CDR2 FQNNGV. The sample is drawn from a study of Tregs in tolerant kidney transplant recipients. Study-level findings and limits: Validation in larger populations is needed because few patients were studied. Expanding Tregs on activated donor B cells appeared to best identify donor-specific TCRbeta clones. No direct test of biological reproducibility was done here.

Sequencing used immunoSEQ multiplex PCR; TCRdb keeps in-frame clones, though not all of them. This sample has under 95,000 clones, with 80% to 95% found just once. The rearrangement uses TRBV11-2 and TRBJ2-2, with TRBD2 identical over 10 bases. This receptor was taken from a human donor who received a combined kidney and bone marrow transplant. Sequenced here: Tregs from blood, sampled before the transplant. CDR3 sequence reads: CASSARTSGPVGTGELFF. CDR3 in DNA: TGTGCCAGCAGCGCCCGGACTAGCGGTCCCGTGGGCACCGGGGAGCTGTTTTTT.